The clone carrying this T cell receptor (beta chain) has only a few counts. Its antigen is currently unknown. The sample originates from a study of beta chain features in type 1 diabetes. Across the whole study: What patients shared with healthy donors was a similar profile of age, gender and cell yields. Study-wide points: In all four CD4+ subsets, TCRB CDR3 length was significantly, moderately reduced in type 1 diabetes.

CDR1 and CDR2 from the germline V gene are SNHLY and FYNNEI. Trimming shortened V by 6 bases and J by 1 base, and 13 bases separated the two germline ends. This CDR3 contains 14 residues. Expressed TCRB transcripts were sequenced because the isolated RNA had all been reverse transcribed beforehand. Using immunoSEQ multiplex PCR, the repertoire was profiled, and TCRdb retains in-frame clones only, with some absent. Of 400,000 or so clones listed, around 10% are singletons. The collection from each donor was one heparinised blood draw averaging around 100 mL. Central memory, naive, regulatory and stem cell-like memory CD4+ cells were sorted by CD45RO/CCR7/CD25/CD127/CD95/CD27.

This clonotype was obtained from a man aged 30 to 39 with type 1 diabetes. Sequencing used central memory CD4+ T cells from blood. V and J are TRBV2 and TRBJ2-7; D could derive from TRBD1 or TRBD2 (5 bases each). In DNA, the CDR3 is TGTGCCAGCAGGCGGTTGGGGGAGTCCTACGAGCAGTACTTC. This sequence encodes CASRRLGESYEQYF.